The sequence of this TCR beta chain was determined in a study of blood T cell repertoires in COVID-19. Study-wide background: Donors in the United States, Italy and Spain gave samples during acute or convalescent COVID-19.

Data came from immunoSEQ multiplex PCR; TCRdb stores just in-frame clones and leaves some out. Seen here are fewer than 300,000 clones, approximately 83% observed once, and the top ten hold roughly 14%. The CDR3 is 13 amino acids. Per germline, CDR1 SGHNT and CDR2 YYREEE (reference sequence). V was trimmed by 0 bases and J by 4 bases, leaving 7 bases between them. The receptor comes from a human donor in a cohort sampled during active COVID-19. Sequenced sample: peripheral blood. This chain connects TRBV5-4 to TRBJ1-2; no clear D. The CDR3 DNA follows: TGTGCCAGCAGCTTGGACCAGGCCTATGGCTACACCTTC. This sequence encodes CASSLDQAYGYTF.